The rows below give T cell receptor beta chains drawn from one sample of a study of shared clonotypes between healthy human individuals. Sequencing was performed with immunoSEQ multiplex PCR; in TCRdb, only in-frame clones are kept and a portion is missing. The data show 760,000 or so clones, about 96% seen once. Specimen: naive CD8+ T cells sorted from blood. These receptors were taken from a man aged 30 to 39 in good health. CDR3s include the opening cysteine and the closing phenylalanine or tryptophan. D genes are given only for firm matches. Clone size is not always given. Where it is, it says once, few, many or a class for expanded clones.

d_call: TRBD1; clone_size: NA; j_call: TRBJ1-5; v_call: TRBV6-1; cdr3_nt: TGTGCCAGCAGTGATTATGGAGGGGGCGCCGGGCAGCCCCAGCATTTT; cdr3_aa: CASSDYGGGAGQPQHF
d_call: NA; clone_size: NA; j_call: TRBJ2-7; v_call: TRBV28; cdr3_nt: TGTGCCAGCAGTTTACTAGTAATTCGCCGGACAGACCGCGTATACGAGCAGTACTTC; cdr3_aa: CASSLLVIRRTDRVYEQYF
d_call: TRBD1; clone_size: NA; j_call: TRBJ2-2; v_call: TRBV28; cdr3_nt: TGTGCCAGCAGCGCGGACAGGGTGGTAGCCGGGGAGCTGTTTTTT; cdr3_aa: CASSADRVVAGELFF
d_call: NA; clone_size: NA; j_call: TRBJ2-7; v_call: TRBV27; cdr3_nt: TGTGCCAGCGGCCGGGGATCCTACGAGCAGTACTTC; cdr3_aa: CASGRGSYEQYF
d_call: NA; clone_size: once; j_call: TRBJ1-5; v_call: TRBV19; cdr3_nt: TGTGCCAGTAAAACCCGGGACACTTATCAGCCCCAGCATTTT; cdr3_aa: CASKTRDTYQPQHF
d_call: NA; clone_size: NA; j_call: TRBJ2-7; v_call: TRBV30; cdr3_nt: TGTGCCTGGAGTGTAGGCAGGCACCCCTACGAGCAGTACTTC; cdr3_aa: CAWSVGRHPYEQYF
d_call: NA; clone_size: NA; j_call: TRBJ1-3; v_call: TRBV7-9; cdr3_nt: TGTGCCAGCAGCTCGAGTACGGCGGGGGCGACTGGAAACACCATATATTTT; cdr3_aa: CASSSSTAGATGNTIYF
d_call: TRBD1; clone_size: once; j_call: TRBJ2-4; v_call: TRBV2; cdr3_nt: TGTGCCAGCAGGCACAAGGGGGCAACAGCCAAAAACATTCAGTACTTC; cdr3_aa: CASRHKGATAKNIQYF
d_call: TRBD1; clone_size: NA; j_call: TRBJ1-2; v_call: TRBV27; cdr3_nt: TGTGCCAGCAGTTCAACGACAGGGTCTGGCTACACCTTC; cdr3_aa: CASSSTTGSGYTF
d_call: NA; clone_size: NA; j_call: TRBJ2-5; v_call: TRBV6-1; cdr3_nt: TGTGCCAGCAGCCAACCGGACGCCCAATGGGGGACCCAGTACTTC; cdr3_aa: CASSQPDAQWGTQYF
d_call: NA; clone_size: NA; j_call: TRBJ2-7; v_call: TRBV5-8; cdr3_nt: TGTGCCAGCAGCTTCGGACACCTAAGCTCCTACGAGCAGTACTTC; cdr3_aa: CASSFGHLSSYEQYF
d_call: NA; clone_size: NA; j_call: TRBJ1-2; v_call: TRBV29-1; cdr3_nt: TGCAGCGTTGAAGATATCAGGGGCTATGGCTACACCTTC; cdr3_aa: CSVEDIRGYGYTF
d_call: NA; clone_size: NA; j_call: TRBJ2-7; v_call: TRBV6-1; cdr3_nt: TGTGCCAGCTTAAAGGGGGGAGGGAGTACCTACGAGCAGTACTTC; cdr3_aa: CASLKGGGSTYEQYF
d_call: NA; clone_size: NA; j_call: TRBJ1-3; v_call: TRBV6-5; cdr3_nt: TGTGCCAGCCGTCCTTACGATCTTGGAAACACCATATATTTT; cdr3_aa: CASRPYDLGNTIYF
d_call: NA; clone_size: NA; j_call: TRBJ1-2; v_call: TRBV14; cdr3_nt: TGTGCCAGCAGCCAGGGCCCGACGGAGAACTATGGCTACACCTTC; cdr3_aa: CASSQGPTENYGYTF
d_call: NA; clone_size: NA; j_call: TRBJ2-2; v_call: TRBV5-1; cdr3_nt: TGCGCCAGCAGCTTTAGGAAGCTCACCGGGGAGCTGTTTTTT; cdr3_aa: CASSFRKLTGELFF
d_call: NA; clone_size: NA; j_call: TRBJ1-4; v_call: TRBV28; cdr3_nt: TGTGCCAGCAGTTTGGGAAGGGAACTGTTTTTT; cdr3_aa: CASSLGRELFF
d_call: NA; clone_size: NA; j_call: TRBJ1-2; v_call: TRBV10-1; cdr3_nt: TGCGCCAGCAGTGAGTACGACAGACAGAAAAAGAACTATGGCTACACCTTC; cdr3_aa: CASSEYDRQKKNYGYTF
d_call: NA; clone_size: NA; j_call: TRBJ1-2; v_call: TRBV7-9; cdr3_nt: TGTGCCAGCAGCTTAACAACAGGGAACTATGGCTACACCTTC; cdr3_aa: CASSLTTGNYGYTF
d_call: NA; clone_size: NA; j_call: TRBJ1-4; v_call: TRBV5-5; cdr3_nt: TGTGCCAGCAGCCGGGATGGGGCAACTAATGAAAAACTGTTTTTT; cdr3_aa: CASSRDGATNEKLFF
d_call: NA; clone_size: NA; j_call: TRBJ1-4; v_call: TRBV27; cdr3_nt: TGTGCCAGTTCCCCGATCGGGACTAATGAAAAACTGTTTTTT; cdr3_aa: CASSPIGTNEKLFF
d_call: TRBD2; clone_size: once; j_call: TRBJ2-1; v_call: TRBV5-5; cdr3_nt: TGTGCCAGCAGCTTGACTAGCGGAGGCAATGAGCAGTTCTTC; cdr3_aa: CASSLTSGGNEQFF
d_call: NA; clone_size: NA; j_call: TRBJ1-1; v_call: TRBV7-2; cdr3_nt: TGTGCCAGCAGCTTACGGAGGGTAACTGAAGCTTTCTTT; cdr3_aa: CASSLRRVTEAFF
d_call: NA; clone_size: NA; j_call: TRBJ1-2; v_call: TRBV28; cdr3_nt: TGTGCCAGCAGCCGAAGAGAGACAGGCTATGGCTACACCTTC; cdr3_aa: CASSRRETGYGYTF
d_call: TRBD1; clone_size: NA; j_call: TRBJ1-3; v_call: TRBV28; cdr3_nt: TGTGCCAGCAGTGGGGACAGGGGTTTTGGAAACACCATATATTTT; cdr3_aa: CASSGDRGFGNTIYF
d_call: TRBD2; clone_size: NA; j_call: TRBJ2-3; v_call: TRBV7-9; cdr3_nt: TGTGCCAGCAGCCTTCCGACTAGCGGGACCGCAGATACGCAGTATTTT; cdr3_aa: CASSLPTSGTADTQYF
d_call: TRBD1; clone_size: NA; j_call: TRBJ1-5; v_call: TRBV6-1; cdr3_nt: TGTGCCAGCAGCCGACAGGGCGATCAGCCCCAGCATTTT; cdr3_aa: CASSRQGDQPQHF
d_call: TRBD2; clone_size: NA; j_call: TRBJ2-5; v_call: TRBV9; cdr3_nt: TGTGCCAGCAGCCCCCACGGGGGGGCAGGAGAGACCCAGTACTTC; cdr3_aa: CASSPHGGAGETQYF
d_call: TRBD2; clone_size: NA; j_call: TRBJ2-1; v_call: TRBV19; cdr3_nt: TGTGCCAGTAGAGGCCCGACTAGCGGGAGGGGTTGGAATGAGCAGTTCTTC; cdr3_aa: CASRGPTSGRGWNEQFF
d_call: NA; clone_size: NA; j_call: TRBJ2-3; v_call: TRBV18; cdr3_nt: TGTGCCAGCTCACCCACCTTCGACGGGGATACGCAGTATTTT; cdr3_aa: CASSPTFDGDTQYF
d_call: NA; clone_size: NA; j_call: TRBJ2-1; v_call: TRBV7-2; cdr3_nt: TGTGCCAGCAGCTCCCGCCTATTCCCCGACAATGAGCAGTTCTTC; cdr3_aa: CASSSRLFPDNEQFF
d_call: NA; clone_size: NA; j_call: TRBJ2-7; v_call: TRBV4-1; cdr3_nt: TGCGCCAGCAGCCAAGGGGGTTTTGTCGAGCAGTACTTC; cdr3_aa: CASSQGGFVEQYF
d_call: NA; clone_size: NA; j_call: TRBJ2-4; v_call: TRBV28; cdr3_nt: TGTGCCAGCAACCCAGTAGCCAAAAACATTCAGTACTTC; cdr3_aa: CASNPVAKNIQYF
d_call: TRBD1; clone_size: NA; j_call: TRBJ1-5; v_call: TRBV5-5; cdr3_nt: TGTGCCAGCAGCTTGGCGGACAGGGGCTTGGGATATAGCAATCAGCCCCAGCATTTT; cdr3_aa: CASSLADRGLGYSNQPQHF
d_call: TRBD2; clone_size: NA; j_call: TRBJ2-2; v_call: TRBV10-3; cdr3_nt: TGTGCCATAGCCGGGACTAGAAACACCGGGGAGCTGTTTTTT; cdr3_aa: CAIAGTRNTGELFF
d_call: TRBD1; clone_size: NA; j_call: TRBJ1-2; v_call: TRBV5-1; cdr3_nt: TGCGCCAGCAGCTTGACAGGACAGGGGATTTATGGCTACACCTTC; cdr3_aa: CASSLTGQGIYGYTF
d_call: NA; clone_size: NA; j_call: TRBJ1-2; v_call: TRBV11-1; cdr3_nt: TGTGCCAGCAGCTTCACCCGGGCAGGGGTCGGCTACACCTTC; cdr3_aa: CASSFTRAGVGYTF
d_call: TRBD1; clone_size: NA; j_call: TRBJ2-7; v_call: TRBV7-6; cdr3_nt: TGTGCCAGCAGCTCCCGGAGGGGACAGGGCTACGAGCAGTACTTC; cdr3_aa: CASSSRRGQGYEQYF
d_call: NA; clone_size: NA; j_call: TRBJ1-5; v_call: TRBV9; cdr3_nt: TGTGCCAGCAGCGTAGATGAAGGTTTTCAGCCCCAGCATTTT; cdr3_aa: CASSVDEGFQPQHF
d_call: NA; clone_size: NA; j_call: TRBJ1-5; v_call: TRBV5-4; cdr3_nt: TGTGCCAGCAGCTTGGGGGCCAATCAGCCCCAGCATTTT; cdr3_aa: CASSLGANQPQHF
d_call: NA; clone_size: NA; j_call: TRBJ1-3; v_call: TRBV5-4; cdr3_nt: TGTGCCAGCAGCTTGGGGGGTACCATATATTTT; cdr3_aa: CASSLGGTIYF
d_call: NA; clone_size: NA; j_call: TRBJ1-4; v_call: TRBV5-1; cdr3_nt: TGCGCCAGCAGCTTGCACAGGGTACGGGGATCGAATGAAAAACTGTTTTTT; cdr3_aa: CASSLHRVRGSNEKLFF
d_call: NA; clone_size: NA; j_call: TRBJ1-1; v_call: TRBV27; cdr3_nt: TGTGCCAGCAGCCACCGGGGGAACACTGAAGCTTTCTTT; cdr3_aa: CASSHRGNTEAFF
d_call: NA; clone_size: NA; j_call: TRBJ2-2; v_call: TRBV25-1; cdr3_nt: TGTGCCATCGAAAGGAACACCGGGGAGCTGTTTTTT; cdr3_aa: CAIERNTGELFF
d_call: TRBD1; clone_size: NA; j_call: TRBJ2-7; v_call: TRBV7-2; cdr3_nt: TGTGCCAGCAGCTTAGACGGGACAGCCTCCTACGAGCAGTACTTC; cdr3_aa: CASSLDGTASYEQYF
d_call: NA; clone_size: NA; j_call: TRBJ2-7; v_call: TRBV9; cdr3_nt: TGTGCCAGCAGCGTAGTCCCGGGGACCTACGAGCAGTACTTC; cdr3_aa: CASSVVPGTYEQYF
d_call: NA; clone_size: once; j_call: TRBJ1-5; v_call: TRBV6-1; cdr3_nt: TGTGCCAGCATAGAACTGAATCAGCCCCAGCATTTT; cdr3_aa: CASIELNQPQHF
d_call: NA; clone_size: NA; j_call: TRBJ2-3; v_call: TRBV20-1; cdr3_nt: TGCAGTGCTAGAGTGGATACGCAGTATTTT; cdr3_aa: CSARVDTQYF
d_call: NA; clone_size: once; j_call: TRBJ2-7; v_call: TRBV29-1; cdr3_nt: TGCAGCGTTGGGGGGGACTCCGAGCAGTACTTC; cdr3_aa: CSVGGDSEQYF
d_call: TRBD2; clone_size: NA; j_call: TRBJ2-2; v_call: TRBV30; cdr3_nt: TGTGCCTGGAGCAAGCGGGAGTGTGGCACCGGGGAGCTGTTTTTT; cdr3_aa: CAWSKRECGTGELFF